Sequencing of this TCR beta chain was carried out in a study of OX40 agonist ivuxolimab in advanced cancers. As for the study in general: Patients treated during dose escalation were battling hepatocellular carcinoma, melanoma, renal cell or head and neck cancer. Partial responses were achieved by three patients, one with hepatocellular carcinoma and two with cutaneous melanoma.

No patient had autoimmune disease or received systemic immunosuppression. The method was immunoSEQ multiplex PCR; TCRdb's version includes in-frame clones alone and lacks a portion of them. The sample holds 65,000 to 75,000 clones, 75% to 85% seen once. The CDR3 extends over 14 amino acids. Germline V lookup: CDR1 MNHNS, CDR2 SASEGT. Trimming removed 6 bases from V and 2 bases from J, with 11 bases in between. Source: CD4+ or CD8+ T cells sorted from blood, taken in a trial of the OX40 agonist ivuxolimab. This rearrangement joins TRBV6-1 to TRBJ1-5; no firm D call. The clonotype comes from an adult with an advanced solid tumor such as melanoma, head and neck, liver or kidney cancer. CDR3 loop: CASRVYGRNQPQHF. DNA for the CDR3: TGTGCCAGCAGGGTGTACGGGCGCAATCAGCCCCAGCATTTT.